This entry lists 6 T cell receptor beta chains sequenced from one sample in a study of T cells after yellow fever vaccination. Via MiXCR, TCRdb re-called the 5' RACE reads, giving one row per CDR3 protein. The profile shows 100,000 to 150,000 distinct CDR3 sequences, nearly 7.5% of them singletons. This specimen consisted of CD4+ T cells sorted from PBMCs, obtained about 10 days after the first yellow fever vaccination. These receptors originate from a man aged 18-30 years who received the YFV17D yellow fever vaccine.

This clonotype was picked up many times. The chain combines TRBV6-5 with TRBJ1-3; no definite D call. Per germline, CDR1 MNHEY and CDR2 SVGAGI. Trimming took 6 bases from V and 12 from J, leaving 12 bases between them. The CDR3 loop spans 11 amino acids. In DNA form, the CDR3 reads TGTGCCAGCAGCCCAGGATTGGGCATATATTTT. Amino acid sequence: CASSPGLGIYF.

The rearrangement uses TRBV19 and TRBJ2-3, with TRBD1 matching over 7 bases. The V gene end was trimmed by 1 base and the J gene end by 0 bases; junction bases not matched to a gene: 7. The V gene's germline CDR1 is LNHDA and CDR2 SQIVND (reference sequence). This CDR3 is 17 amino acids long. The CDR3 DNA reads TGTGCCAGTAGTATAGCCCTTACAGGGGTTAGCACAGATACGCAGTATTTT. Amino acids: CASSIALTGVSTDTQYF.

This clonotype has at least ten counts. The chain has TRBV6-1 and TRBJ2-3; D gene ambiguous. V dropped 2 bases and J dropped 4 bases, with 19 bases sitting between them. The CDR3 runs to 17 residues. Germline CDR1 reads MNHNS; CDR2 reads SASEGT. In nucleotides, the CDR3 is TGTGCCAGCAGTGAAATTATATGGCGATATCCCCCAGATACGCAGTATTTT. The encoded protein is CASSEIIWRYPPDTQYF.

This clonotype has ten or more counts. The chain has TRBV7-2 and TRBJ1-2; no firm D call. Germline V gene sequence: CDR1 SGHTA, CDR2 FQGNSA. Trimming left V 5 bases short and J 4 bases short, with 11 bases between. This CDR3 contains 13 residues. CDR3 nucleotides: TGTGCCAGCAGCCCTAACTCAGTCTATGGCTACACCTTC. It yields the protein CASSPNSVYGYTF.

In this sample, this clonotype turned up many times. The genes are TRBV6-6 and TRBJ1-2, with 8 bases fitting TRBD1. Trimming removed 6 bases from V and 7 bases from J; junction bases left unmatched: 7. This CDR3 region has 13 residues. CDR1 is MNHNY and CDR2 is SVGAGI in the germline V gene (reference sequence). The CDR3 sequence: CASRDDRGGGYTF. As DNA, the CDR3 is TGTGCCAGCAGAGACGACAGGGGCGGTGGCTACACCTTC.

This chain connects TRBV7-9 to TRBJ2-5; D not resolved. The CDR3 spans 11 residues. V lost 5 bases and J 7 bases, leaving 8 bases between the germline ends. CDR1 SEHNR and CDR2 FQNEAQ come from the germline V gene (reference sequence). The CDR3 nucleotides read TGTGCCAGCAGCAACGCCGGGACCCAGTACTTC. Protein product: CASSNAGTQYF. Full variable domain (outside the CDR3, taken from reference TRBV7-9 and TRBJ2-5): DTGVSQNPRHKITKRGQNVTFRCDPISEHNRLYWYRQTLGQGPEFLTYFQNEAQLEKSRLLSDRFSAERPKGSFSTLEIQRTEQGDSAMYLCASSNAGTQYFGPGTRLLVL.